The 4 T cell receptor beta chains below all came from one sample that was sequenced in a study of OX40 agonist ivuxolimab in advanced cancers. Clones were read by immunoSEQ multiplex PCR, and TCRdb kept only the in-frame ones, dropping some. The data show about 67,000 clones, more than 70% seen once. This sample comprised CD4+ or CD8+ T cells sorted from blood, obtained in a trial of the OX40 agonist ivuxolimab. These receptors were collected from an adult with an advanced solid tumor such as melanoma, head and neck, liver or kidney cancer.

As regards this clone: A junction end diverges from the germline sequence, so it may reflect a read error. The genes are TRBV7-9 and TRBJ1-3, with a tentative D call TRBD1 (6 bases). The CDR3 has 13 residues. Germline values: CDR1 SEHNR, CDR2 FQNEAQ (reference sequence). The CDR3 bases are TGTGCCAGCAGCTTACAAACAGGGTTCCAGGGGCATTTT. Its translation: CASSLQTGFQGHF.

The genes are TRBV7-2 and TRBJ1-1, with 7 bases aligning to TRBD1. The CDR3 length is 14 residues. V lost 5 bases and J lost 6; bases outside the gene matches: 9. Germline V gives CDR1 SGHTA, CDR2 FQGNSA. CDR3 nucleotide sequence: TGTGCCAGCAGCCCGACGACAGGGAGGGCTGAAGCTTTCTTT. Protein product: CASSPTTGRAEAFF.

V gene TRBV19 combines with J gene TRBJ2-4; D tentatively reads TRBD1 or TRBD2 (6 bases each). V was trimmed by 7 bases and J by 3 bases, leaving 22 bases between them. This CDR3 spans 17 amino acids. Germline V gene lookup returns CDR1 LNHDA and CDR2 SQIVND (reference sequence). The CDR3: CASTSLGGGKDKNIQYF. The CDR3 nucleotides are TGTGCCAGTACCTCCCTGGGGGGCGGGAAAGACAAAAACATTCAGTACTTC.

This chain joins TRBV27 and TRBJ1-6; possibly TRBD1 for D (5 bases). There are 17 residues in the CDR3. CDR1 is MNHEY and CDR2 is SMNVEV in the germline V gene (reference sequence). V was clipped by 5 bases and J by 0 bases, with 14 bases between them. This chain's CDR3 is CASSTGWGSSYNSPLHF. CDR3 nucleotide sequence: TGTGCCAGCAGTACAGGATGGGGGAGCTCCTATAATTCACCCCTCCACTTT.